The 11 T cell receptor beta chains below all came from one sample that was sequenced in a study of identifying expanded T cells in peripheral blood. Clones were sequenced by immunoSEQ multiplex PCR, and TCRdb holds only the in-frame ones, with some missing. The table has more than 50,000 clones, about 83% seen once. The specimen was blood. These receptors originate from a person aged 18 to 70 in good health.

V gene TRBV29-1 combines with J gene TRBJ1-2; D is perhaps TRBD1 (5 bases). This CDR3 has 14 amino acids. The germline gives CDR1 SQVTM, CDR2 ANQGSEA. Deletions cut 1 base from V and 1 base from J, with 10 bases between. The CDR3 coding sequence is TGCAGCGTTGAAGGGCAGGGAATTAACTATGGCTACACCTTC. Residues: CSVEGQGINYGYTF.

V gene TRBV18 combines with J gene TRBJ2-3; D is perhaps TRBD2 (6 bases). Trimming stripped 0 bases from V and 7 bases from J, with 11 bases between. Germline CDR1 is KGHSH and CDR2 is LQKENI. This CDR3 is 14 amino acids long. Here the CDR3 DNA reads TGTGCCAGCTCACCACCGGGACTTCAGAATACGCAGTATTTT. Encoded protein: CASSPPGLQNTQYF.

The V gene is TRBV19, the J gene TRBJ2-7, with D perhaps matching TRBD2 (6 bases). Trimming stripped 6 bases from V and 0 bases from J, with 9 bases between. This CDR3 region has 13 residues. Germline loops: CDR1 LNHDA, CDR2 SQIVND (reference sequence). The CDR3 loop reads CASRGEVSYEQYF. Written as DNA, the CDR3 is TGTGCCAGTAGAGGGGAGGTCTCCTACGAGCAGTACTTC.

The chain joins TRBV19 to TRBJ2-2; D call uncertain. The CDR3 is 14 residues long. Germline CDR1 and CDR2: LNHDA and SQIVND (reference sequence). V gave up 10 bases and J gave up 7 bases, with 19 bases separating them. CDR3 residues: CATHQAPWSGELFF. The DNA for the CDR3 is TGTGCCACCCACCAGGCTCCTTGGAGCGGGGAGCTGTTTTTT. Based on the CDR3 plus reference TRBV19 and TRBJ2-2, the full variable domain is DGGITQSPKYLFRKEGQNVTLSCEQNLNHDAMYWYRQDPGQGLRLIYYSQIVNDFQKGDIAEGYSVSREKKESFPLTVTSAQKNPTAFYLCATHQAPWSGELFFGEGSRLTVL.

The rearrangement uses TRBV6-5 and TRBJ1-3; D perhaps matches TRBD1 (5 bases). The V gene lost 3 bases and the J gene lost 0 bases, with 12 bases spanning the gap. The length of the CDR3 is 16 residues. Germline-derived CDR1 and CDR2 are MNHEY and SVGAGI. The DNA of the CDR3 is TGTGCCAGCAGTTATAGCGAAGGGGTCTCTGGAAACACCATATATTTT. Protein product: CASSYSEGVSGNTIYF.

The chain is built from TRBV19 and TRBJ2-5; 8 nucleotides agree with TRBD1. The CDR3 consists of 13 residues. CDR1 LNHDA and CDR2 SQIVND come from the germline V gene (reference sequence). Trimming at V came to 5 bases and at J to 5 bases, leaving 4 bases not matched to a gene. CDR3 nucleotide sequence: TGTGCCAGTAGTGCGGACAGGGAGGAGACCCAGTACTTC. Protein product: CASSADREETQYF.

The V and J genes are TRBV6-5 and TRBJ2-1, with D perhaps TRBD1 (5 bases). This CDR3 spans 15 amino acids. CDR1 and CDR2 from the germline V gene are MNHEY and SVGAGI. V lost 5 bases, J lost 6 bases, and 17 bases lay in between. CDR3 nucleotide sequence: TGTGCCAGCAGTAACCAGGGCTTTAGTTCCAATGAGCAGTTCTTC. It translates to CASSNQGFSSNEQFF.

The chain uses TRBV6-1 and TRBJ2-7; D gene ambiguous. The CDR3 sequence is 12 residues long. The ends were cut back, 3 bases at V and 3 bases at J, with 6 bases in the middle. Germline V CDR1 and CDR2: MNHNS, SASEGT. The CDR3: CASSDVGYEQYV. The CDR3 DNA reads TGTGCCAGCAGTGATGTAGGCTACGAGCAGTACGTC.

The chain links TRBV4-1 to TRBJ2-3; 15 nucleotides align to TRBD2. Trimming removed 0 bases from V and 4 bases from J; junction bases left unmatched: 5. CDR3 length equals 18 residues. The germline CDR1 and CDR2 sequences are MGHRA and YSYEKL. This CDR3 reads CASSQDGTSGGMSDTQYF. Written as DNA, the CDR3 is TGCGCCAGCAGCCAAGATGGGACTAGCGGGGGGATGTCAGATACGCAGTATTTT.

J is TRBJ1-2 and V is TRBV9; 11 bases are shared with TRBD1. The germline V gene has CDR1 SGDLS and CDR2 YYNGEE. J gave up 7 bases and V 3 bases, and 5 bases lay outside the gene matches. This CDR3 is 14 amino acids long. The CDR3 spells CASSEDRGLGGYTF. The CDR3 DNA reads TGTGCCAGCAGCGAGGACAGGGGGCTGGGTGGCTACACCTTC.

The genes are TRBV5-1 and TRBJ1-1; D is undetermined. Germline CDR1 and CDR2: SGHRS and YFSETQ. The CDR3 is 13 amino acids. V was cut by 4 bases and J by 1 base, with 8 bases left in between. The DNA of the CDR3 is TGCGCCAGCAGCCTAGGAAAGAACACTGAAGCTTTCTTT. Protein sequence: CASSLGKNTEAFF.